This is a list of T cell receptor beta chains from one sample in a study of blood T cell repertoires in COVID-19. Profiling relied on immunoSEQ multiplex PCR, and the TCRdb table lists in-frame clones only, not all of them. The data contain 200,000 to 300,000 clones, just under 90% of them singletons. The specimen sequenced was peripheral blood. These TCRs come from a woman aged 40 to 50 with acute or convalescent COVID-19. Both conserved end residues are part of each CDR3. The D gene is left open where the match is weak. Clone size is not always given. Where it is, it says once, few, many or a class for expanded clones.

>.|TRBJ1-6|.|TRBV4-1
CASTHGVGSPLHF
TGCGCCAGCACCCACGGGGTAGGCTCACCCCTCCACTTT
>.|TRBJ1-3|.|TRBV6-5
CASSYSAGGGNTIYF
TGTGCCAGCAGTTACTCCGCGGGTGGCGGAAACACCATATATTTT
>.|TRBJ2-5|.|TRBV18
CASSLSQGRRQTQYF
TGTGCCAGCTCACTCTCACAGGGACGGCGTCAGACCCAGTACTTC
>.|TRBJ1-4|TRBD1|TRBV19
CASTGGATNEKLFF
TGTGCCAGTACAGGGGGCGCAACTAATGAAAAACTGTTTTTT
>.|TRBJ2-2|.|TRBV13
CASSFGLAPNTGELFF
TGTGCCAGCAGCTTTGGGTTAGCGCCGAACACCGGGGAGCTGTTTTTT
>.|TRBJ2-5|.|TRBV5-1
CASSLEGREGTQYF
TGCGCCAGCAGCTTGGAGGGCAGGGAAGGGACCCAGTACTTC
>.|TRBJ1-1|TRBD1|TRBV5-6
CASSLGTGSEAFF
TGTGCCAGCAGCTTGGGGACAGGGTCCGAAGCTTTCTTT
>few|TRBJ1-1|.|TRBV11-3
CASGRGTTEAFF
TGTGCCAGCGGAAGGGGAACCACTGAAGCTTTCTTT
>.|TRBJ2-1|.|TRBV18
CASSRAGYEQFF
TGTGCCAGCTCACGGGCGGGGTATGAGCAGTTCTTC
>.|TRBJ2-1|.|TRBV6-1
CASSESSSFF
TGTGCCAGCAGTGAGTCGTCGTCGTTCTTC
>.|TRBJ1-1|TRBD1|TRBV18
CASSGGQTYTEAFF
TGTGCCAGCTCAGGGGGACAGACATACACTGAAGCTTTCTTT
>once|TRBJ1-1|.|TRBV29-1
CSVVAGAGTEAFF
TGCAGCGTTGTGGCAGGGGCTGGGACTGAAGCTTTCTTT
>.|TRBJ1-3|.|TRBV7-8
CASSLGLDSNSGNTIYF
TGTGCCAGCAGCTTAGGACTCGACAGCAACTCTGGAAACACCATATATTTT